This TCR beta chain was recovered during a study of tumor-infiltrating lymphocytes in localized non-small cell lung cancer. CDR1 LGHNA and CDR2 YNFKEQ come from the germline V gene. Trimming pared 0 bases from V and 7 bases from J, leaving 13 bases between. The CDR3 runs to 15 residues. Clones were sequenced by immunoSEQ multiplex PCR, and TCRdb holds only the in-frame ones, with some missing. The sample contains 15,000 to 20,000 clones, roughly 79% of which appear only once. This sequence was found in a human donor with non-small cell lung cancer. The rearrangement joins TRBV4-2 to TRBJ1-5; the D gene is possibly TRBD1 (5 bases). Input material: lung tumor tissue. DNA for the CDR3: TGTGCCAGCAGCCAAGATATGGCGGGGGGGCAGCCCCAGCATTTT. This gives the protein CASSQDMAGGQPQHF.